Listed below are T cell receptor beta chains from one sample, sequenced in a study of blood T cell repertoires in COVID-19. The protocol was immunoSEQ multiplex PCR, while the TCRdb copy is restricted to in-frame clones and leaves out a portion. The sample has 95,000 to 150,000 clones; over 80% are singletons. The sample consisted of PBMCs or T cells enriched from blood (not recorded which). The receptors were gathered from a woman between 25 and 40 years old who had recovered from COVID-19. CDR3s include the opening cysteine and the closing phenylalanine or tryptophan. D genes are given only for firm matches. Where a row states a size, it is once, few, many or the class of an expanded clone; other rows omit it.

V	J	size	D	CDR3	DNA
TRBV6-2/TRBV6-3	TRBJ2-7	.	TRBD2	CASTPLLTSGRLYEQYF	TGTGCCAGCACCCCCTTGCTGACAAGCGGGAGGTTGTACGAGCAGTACTTC
TRBV6-6	TRBJ2-7	few	.	CASSYGRVPAYEQYF	TGTGCCAGCAGTTACGGTCGGGTTCCCGCCTACGAGCAGTACTTC
TRBV4-1	TRBJ1-1	.	.	CASSRGEDTEAFF	TGCGCCAGCAGCCGCGGGGAGGATACTGAAGCTTTCTTT
TRBV6-6	TRBJ1-2	.	TRBD1	CASSTTGGPLNGYTF	TGTGCCAGCAGTACGACAGGGGGCCCTTTAAATGGCTACACCTTC
TRBV28	TRBJ2-1	.	.	CASSRGPAGIHNEQFF	TGTGCCAGCTCCCGGGGCCCTGCGGGGATCCACAATGAGCAGTTCTTC
TRBV15	TRBJ2-1	.	TRBD2	CATSPRLAGPYNEQFF	TGTGCCACCAGCCCCAGACTAGCTGGTCCCTACAATGAGCAGTTCTTC
TRBV7-8	TRBJ2-1	.	.	CASSPGGLGNEQFF	TGTGCCAGCAGCCCTGGCGGGCTTGGTAATGAGCAGTTCTTC
TRBV30	TRBJ2-2	.	.	CAWSIGVTGELFF	TGTGCCTGGAGTATCGGGGTCACCGGGGAGCTGTTTTTT
TRBV4-1	TRBJ2-1	.	.	CASSHLGRTDNEQFF	TGCGCCAGCAGCCACCTGGGACGGACAGACAATGAGCAGTTCTTC
TRBV30	TRBJ2-5	.	TRBD1	CAWNGERDRTGQTQYF	TGTGCCTGGAACGGGGAGAGGGACAGGACGGGACAGACCCAGTACTTC
TRBV6-5	TRBJ2-5	.	TRBD1	CASSPGQGVRGTQYF	TGTGCCAGCAGCCCGGGACAGGGGGTTCGTGGGACCCAGTACTTC
TRBV18	TRBJ2-7	.	.	CASSPYASSYEQYF	TGTGCCAGCTCACCATACGCGAGCTCCTACGAGCAGTACTTC
TRBV18	TRBJ2-5	.	TRBD1	CASSPPNRGQVGETQYF	TGTGCCAGCTCACCACCGAACAGGGGGCAAGTCGGAGAGACCCAGTACTTC
TRBV18	TRBJ2-2	.	.	CASSPALAETTGELFF	TGTGCCAGCTCACCAGCGTTAGCGGAGACCACCGGGGAGCTGTTTTTT
TRBV5-1	TRBJ2-1	.	.	CASTRTASSNEQFF	TGCGCCAGCACTAGGACAGCCTCTAGTAATGAGCAGTTCTTC
TRBV5-1	TRBJ2-7	once	TRBD2	CASSLVGSGRTRASGEQYF	TGCGCCAGCAGCTTGGTGGGTAGCGGGAGGACGCGGGCGAGTGGGGAGCAGTACTTC
TRBV7-9	TRBJ2-2	.	.	CASSPRGLVTGELFF	TGTGCCAGCAGCCCCCGGGGGTTAGTCACCGGGGAGCTGTTTTTT
TRBV7-9	TRBJ2-3	.	TRBD2	CASSYASGRADDTQYF	TGTGCCAGCAGCTACGCTAGCGGGAGGGCCGATGATACGCAGTATTTT
TRBV6-5	TRBJ2-2	few	.	CASRTTGNTGELFF	TGTGCCAGCAGGACGACAGGGAACACCGGGGAGCTGTTTTTT
TRBV5-1	TRBJ1-1	.	.	CASSLGRNTEAFF	TGCGCCAGCAGCTTGGGCAGAAACACTGAAGCTTTCTTT
TRBV29-1	TRBJ1-5	.	.	CSVVTGGNNQPQHF	TGCAGCGTTGTAACGGGAGGGAACAATCAGCCCCAGCATTTT
TRBV5-6	TRBJ2-7	once	.	CASSLGVDEQYF	TGTGCCAGCAGCTTGGGAGTGGACGAGCAGTACTTC
TRBV19	TRBJ2-1	.	TRBD2	CASSSRLAGKNEQFF	TGTGCCAGTAGTTCAAGACTAGCGGGAAAGAATGAGCAGTTCTTC
TRBV7-2	TRBJ2-1	.	.	CASSPGASPQYNEQFF	TGTGCCAGCAGCCCAGGTGCGTCCCCACAATACAATGAGCAGTTCTTC
TRBV5-3	TRBJ1-5	once	TRBD1	CARSWGQEPNQPQHF	TGTGCCAGAAGCTGGGGACAGGAGCCCAATCAGCCCCAGCATTTT